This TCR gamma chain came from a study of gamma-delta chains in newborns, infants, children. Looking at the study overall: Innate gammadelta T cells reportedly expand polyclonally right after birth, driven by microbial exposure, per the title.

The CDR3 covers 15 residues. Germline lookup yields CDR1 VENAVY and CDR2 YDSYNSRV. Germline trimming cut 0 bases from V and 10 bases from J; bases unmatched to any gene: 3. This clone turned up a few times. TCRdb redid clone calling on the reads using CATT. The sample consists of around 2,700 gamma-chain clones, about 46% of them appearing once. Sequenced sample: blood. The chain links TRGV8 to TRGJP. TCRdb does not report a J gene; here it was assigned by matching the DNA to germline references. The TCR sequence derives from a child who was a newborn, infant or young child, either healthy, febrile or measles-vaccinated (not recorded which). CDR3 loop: CATWDRGLGKKIKVF. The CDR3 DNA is TGTGCCACCTGGGATAGGGGTTTGGGCAAAAAAATCAAGGTATTT.